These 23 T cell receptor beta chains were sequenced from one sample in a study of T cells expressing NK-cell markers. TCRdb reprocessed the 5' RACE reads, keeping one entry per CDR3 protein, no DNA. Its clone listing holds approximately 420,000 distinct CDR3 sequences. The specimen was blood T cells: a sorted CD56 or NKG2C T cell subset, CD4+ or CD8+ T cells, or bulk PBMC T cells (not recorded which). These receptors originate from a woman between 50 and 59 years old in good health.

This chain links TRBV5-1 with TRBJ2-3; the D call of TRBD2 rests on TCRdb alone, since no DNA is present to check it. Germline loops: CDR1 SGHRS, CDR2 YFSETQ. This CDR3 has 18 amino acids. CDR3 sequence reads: CASSLTGRMISGADTQYF.

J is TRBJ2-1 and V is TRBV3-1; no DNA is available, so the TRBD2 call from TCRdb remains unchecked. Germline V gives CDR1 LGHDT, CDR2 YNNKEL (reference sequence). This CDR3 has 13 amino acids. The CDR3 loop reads CASSQSEGGEQFF.

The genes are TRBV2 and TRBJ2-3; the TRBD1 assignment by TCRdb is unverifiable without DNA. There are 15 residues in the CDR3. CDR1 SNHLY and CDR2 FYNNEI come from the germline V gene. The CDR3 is CASTNEQGSTDTQYF.

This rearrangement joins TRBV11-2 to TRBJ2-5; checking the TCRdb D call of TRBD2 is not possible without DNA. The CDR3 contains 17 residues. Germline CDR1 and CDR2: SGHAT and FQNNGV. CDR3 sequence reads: CASSLDGGLAGGETQYF.

CDR3 sequence reads: CASSVVAAWTDTQYF. The chain combines TRBV9 with TRBJ2-3. Germline-derived CDR1 and CDR2 are SGDLS and YYNGEE. CDR3 length: 15 amino acids.

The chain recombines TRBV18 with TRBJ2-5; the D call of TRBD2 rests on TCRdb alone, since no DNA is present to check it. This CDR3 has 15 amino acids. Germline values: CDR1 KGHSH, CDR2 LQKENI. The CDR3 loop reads CASSPQVPLLETQYF.

The CDR3 region is CASSQVEQGLDGYTF. The chain recombines TRBV3-1 with TRBJ1-2; the TRBD1 assignment by TCRdb is unverifiable without DNA. The CDR3 runs to 15 residues. Germline CDR1 LGHDT, CDR2 YNNKEL (reference sequence).

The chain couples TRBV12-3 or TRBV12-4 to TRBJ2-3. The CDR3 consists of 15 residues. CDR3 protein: CASSFGQTNTDTQYF.

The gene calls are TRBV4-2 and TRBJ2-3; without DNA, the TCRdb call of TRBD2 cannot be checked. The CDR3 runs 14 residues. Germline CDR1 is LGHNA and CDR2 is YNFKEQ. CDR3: CASSQPLGTDTQYF.

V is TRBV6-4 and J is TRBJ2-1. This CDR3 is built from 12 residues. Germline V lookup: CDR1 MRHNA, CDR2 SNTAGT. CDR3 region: CASSNSGSEQFF.

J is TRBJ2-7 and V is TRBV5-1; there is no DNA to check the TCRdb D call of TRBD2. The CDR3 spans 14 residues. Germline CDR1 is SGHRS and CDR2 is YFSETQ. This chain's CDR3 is CASSSQAGVNEQYF. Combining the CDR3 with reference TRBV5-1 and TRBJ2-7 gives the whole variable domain KAGVTQTPRYLIKTRGQQVTLSCSPISGHRSVSWYQQTPGQGLQFLFEYFSETQRNKGNFPGRFSGRQFSNSRSEMNVSTLELGDSALYLCASSSQAGVNEQYFGPGTRLTVT.

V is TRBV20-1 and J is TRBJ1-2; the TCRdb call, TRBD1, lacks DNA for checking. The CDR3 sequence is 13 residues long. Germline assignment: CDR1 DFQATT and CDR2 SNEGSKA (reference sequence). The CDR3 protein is CSARLPQAYGYTF.

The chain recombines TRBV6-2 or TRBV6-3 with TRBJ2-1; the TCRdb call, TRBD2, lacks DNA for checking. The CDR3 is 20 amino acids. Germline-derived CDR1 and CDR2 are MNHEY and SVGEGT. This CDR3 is CASSYIGGLAGGPSYNEQFF.

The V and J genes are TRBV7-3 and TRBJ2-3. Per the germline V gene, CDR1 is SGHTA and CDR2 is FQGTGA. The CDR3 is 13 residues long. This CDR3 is CASSSSLIDTQYF.

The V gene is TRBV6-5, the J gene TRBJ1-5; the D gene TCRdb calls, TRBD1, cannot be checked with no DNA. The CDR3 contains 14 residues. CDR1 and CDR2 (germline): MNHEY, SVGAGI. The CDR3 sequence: CASSSARGNQPQHF.

The CDR3 loop is CSALRDSGLEQFF. This chain connects TRBV20-1 to TRBJ2-1; absent DNA, TCRdb's TRBD2 call cannot be checked. Looked up from germline, CDR1 is DFQATT and CDR2 is SNEGSKA (reference sequence). CDR3 length: 13 amino acids.

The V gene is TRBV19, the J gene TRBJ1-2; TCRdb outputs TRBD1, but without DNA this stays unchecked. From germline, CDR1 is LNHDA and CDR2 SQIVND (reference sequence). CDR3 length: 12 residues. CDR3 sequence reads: CASTKGPYGYTF. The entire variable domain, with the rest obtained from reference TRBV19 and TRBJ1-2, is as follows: DGGITQSPKYLFRKEGQNVTLSCEQNLNHDAMYWYRQDPGQGLRLIYYSQIVNDFQKGDIAEGYSVSREKKESFPLTVTSAQKNPTAFYLCASTKGPYGYTFGSGTRLTVV.

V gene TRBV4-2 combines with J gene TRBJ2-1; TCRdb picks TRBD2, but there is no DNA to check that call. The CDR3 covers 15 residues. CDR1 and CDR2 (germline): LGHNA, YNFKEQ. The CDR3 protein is CASSYGTSGNNEQFF.

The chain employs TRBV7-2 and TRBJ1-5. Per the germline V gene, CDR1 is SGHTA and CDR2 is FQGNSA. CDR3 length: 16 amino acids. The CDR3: CASSDRVSGRNQPQHF.

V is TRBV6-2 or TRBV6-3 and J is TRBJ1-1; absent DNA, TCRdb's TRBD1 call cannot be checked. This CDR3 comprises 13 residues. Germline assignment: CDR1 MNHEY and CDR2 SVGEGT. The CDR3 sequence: CASSYRGNTEAFF.

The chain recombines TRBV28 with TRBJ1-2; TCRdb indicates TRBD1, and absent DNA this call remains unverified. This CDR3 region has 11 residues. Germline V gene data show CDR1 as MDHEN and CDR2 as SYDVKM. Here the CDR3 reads CAGQGEYGYTF.

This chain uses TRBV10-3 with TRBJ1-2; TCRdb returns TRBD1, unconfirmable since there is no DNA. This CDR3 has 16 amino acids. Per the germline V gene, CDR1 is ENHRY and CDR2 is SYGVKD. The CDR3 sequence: CAIREQGTRSQDGYTF.

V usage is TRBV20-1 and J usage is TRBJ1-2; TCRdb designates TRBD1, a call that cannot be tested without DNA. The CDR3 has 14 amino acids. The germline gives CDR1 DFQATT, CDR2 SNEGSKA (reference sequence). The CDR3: CSAIDRGWVYGYTF.